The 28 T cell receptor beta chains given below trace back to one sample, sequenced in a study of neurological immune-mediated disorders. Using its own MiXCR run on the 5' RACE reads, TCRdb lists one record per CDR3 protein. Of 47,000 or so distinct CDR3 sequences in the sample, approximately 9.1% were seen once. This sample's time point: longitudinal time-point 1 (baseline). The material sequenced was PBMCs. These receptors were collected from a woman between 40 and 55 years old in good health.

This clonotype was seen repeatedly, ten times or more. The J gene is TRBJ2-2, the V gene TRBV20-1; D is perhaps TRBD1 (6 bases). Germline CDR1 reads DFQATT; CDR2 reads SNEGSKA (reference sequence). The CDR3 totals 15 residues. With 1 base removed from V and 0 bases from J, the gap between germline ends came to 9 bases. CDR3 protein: CSARVPGANTGELFF. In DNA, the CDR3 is TGCAGTGCTAGAGTCCCAGGGGCGAACACCGGGGAGCTGTTTTTT.

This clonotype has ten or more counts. CDR3 sequence (DNA): TGCAGTGCTAGAGATTATAACGGACAGGGGTACAATGAGCAGTTCTTC. Protein sequence: CSARDYNGQGYNEQFF. The rearrangement joins TRBV20-1 to TRBJ2-1, with 9 bases identical to TRBD1. The CDR3 is 16 amino acids. J was trimmed by 4 bases and V by 0 bases; bases with no gene match: 7. CDR1 DFQATT and CDR2 SNEGSKA come from the germline V gene (reference sequence).

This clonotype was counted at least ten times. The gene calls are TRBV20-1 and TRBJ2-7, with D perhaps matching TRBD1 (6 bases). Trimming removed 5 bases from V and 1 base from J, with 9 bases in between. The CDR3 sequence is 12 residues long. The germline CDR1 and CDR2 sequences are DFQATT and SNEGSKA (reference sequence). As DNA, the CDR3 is TGCAGTGCTGCGGACAGTTCCTACGAGCAGTACTTC. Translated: CSAADSSYEQYF.

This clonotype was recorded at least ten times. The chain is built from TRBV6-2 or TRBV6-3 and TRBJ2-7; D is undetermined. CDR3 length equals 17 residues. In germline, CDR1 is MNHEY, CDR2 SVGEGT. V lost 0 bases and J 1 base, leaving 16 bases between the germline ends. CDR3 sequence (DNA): TGTGCCAGCAGTTACTCATTCGAGACGGTGATTTCCTACGAGCAGTACTTC. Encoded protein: CASSYSFETVISYEQYF.

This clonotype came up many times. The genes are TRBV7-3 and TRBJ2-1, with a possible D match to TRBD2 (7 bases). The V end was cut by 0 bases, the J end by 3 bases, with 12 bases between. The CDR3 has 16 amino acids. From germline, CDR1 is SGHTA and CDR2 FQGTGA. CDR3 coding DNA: TGTGCCAGCAGCTTAACGGGAGGGGGGGGCTACAATGAGCAGTTCTTC. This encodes CASSLTGGGGYNEQFF. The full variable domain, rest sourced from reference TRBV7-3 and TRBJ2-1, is GAGVSQTPSNKVTEKGKYVELRCDPISGHTALYWYRQSLGQGPEFLIYFQGTGAADDSGLPNDRFFAVRPEGSVSTLKIQRTERGDSAVYLCASSLTGGGGYNEQFFGPGTRLTVL.

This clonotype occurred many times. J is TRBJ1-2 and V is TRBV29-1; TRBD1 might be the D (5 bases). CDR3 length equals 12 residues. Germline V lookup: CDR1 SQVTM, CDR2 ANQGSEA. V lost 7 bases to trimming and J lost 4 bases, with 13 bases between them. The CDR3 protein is CSAGGQGYGYTF. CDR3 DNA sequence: TGCAGCGCTGGAGGACAAGGCTATGGCTACACCTTC. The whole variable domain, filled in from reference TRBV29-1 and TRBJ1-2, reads SAVISQKPSRDICQRGTSLTIQCQVDSQVTMMFWYRQQPGQSLTLIATANQGSEATYESGFVIDKFPISRPNLTFSTLTVSNMSPEDSSIYLCSAGGQGYGYTFGSGTRLTVV.

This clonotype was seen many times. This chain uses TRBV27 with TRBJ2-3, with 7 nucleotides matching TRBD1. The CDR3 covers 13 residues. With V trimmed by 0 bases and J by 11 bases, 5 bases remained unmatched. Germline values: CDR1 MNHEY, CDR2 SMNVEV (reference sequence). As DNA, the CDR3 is TGTGCCAGCAGTTTATCGGGGGACAGAGGGCAGTATTTT. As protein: CASSLSGDRGQYF.

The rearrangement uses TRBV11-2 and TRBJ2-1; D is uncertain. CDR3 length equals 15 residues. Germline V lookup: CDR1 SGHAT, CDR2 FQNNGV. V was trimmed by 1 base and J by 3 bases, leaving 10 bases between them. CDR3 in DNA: TGTGCCAGCAGCTTAGGCCAGGACCGCTACAATGAGCAGTTCTTC. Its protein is CASSLGQDRYNEQFF.

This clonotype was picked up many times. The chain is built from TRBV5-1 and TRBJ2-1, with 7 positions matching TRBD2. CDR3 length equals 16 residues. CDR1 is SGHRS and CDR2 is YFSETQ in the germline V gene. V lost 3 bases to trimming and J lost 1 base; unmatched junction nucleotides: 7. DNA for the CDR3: TGCGCCAGCAGCTCCGGGGTAGCGGGTTCCTACAATGAGCAGTTCTTC. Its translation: CASSSGVAGSYNEQFF. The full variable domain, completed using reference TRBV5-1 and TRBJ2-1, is KAGVTQTPRYLIKTRGQQVTLSCSPISGHRSVSWYQQTPGQGLQFLFEYFSETQRNKGNFPGRFSGRQFSNSRSEMNVSTLELGDSALYLCASSSGVAGSYNEQFFGPGTRLTVL.

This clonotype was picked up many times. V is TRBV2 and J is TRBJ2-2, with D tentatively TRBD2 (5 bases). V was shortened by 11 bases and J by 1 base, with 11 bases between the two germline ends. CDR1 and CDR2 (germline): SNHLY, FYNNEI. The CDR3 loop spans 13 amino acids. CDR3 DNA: TGTGCCGGCCGAAGCGGGAACACCGGGGAGCTGTTTTTT. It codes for CAGRSGNTGELFF.

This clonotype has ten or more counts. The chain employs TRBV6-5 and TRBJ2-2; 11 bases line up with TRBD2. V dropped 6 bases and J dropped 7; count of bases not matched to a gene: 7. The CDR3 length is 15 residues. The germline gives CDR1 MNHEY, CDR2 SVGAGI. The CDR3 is CASSRSGGAGGELFF. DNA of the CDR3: TGTGCCAGCAGCCGTAGCGGGGGGGCTGGCGGGGAGCTGTTTTTT.

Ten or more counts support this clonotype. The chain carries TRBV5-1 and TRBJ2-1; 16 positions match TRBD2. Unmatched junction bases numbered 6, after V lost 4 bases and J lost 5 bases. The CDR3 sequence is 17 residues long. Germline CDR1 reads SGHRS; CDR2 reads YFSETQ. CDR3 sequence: CASSVGLAGGIDNEQFF. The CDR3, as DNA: TGCGCCAGCAGCGTGGGACTAGCGGGGGGGATCGACAATGAGCAGTTCTTC.

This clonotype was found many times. The CDR3 bases are TGTGCCATCAGTGAAAACGGAGAGAGCTATGGCTACACCTTC. Translated: CAISENGESYGYTF. The chain recombines TRBV10-3 with TRBJ1-2; D remains unclear. From germline, CDR1 is ENHRY and CDR2 SYGVKD. The CDR3 sequence is 14 residues long. Trimming cost V 3 bases and J 4 bases, with 12 bases left between them.

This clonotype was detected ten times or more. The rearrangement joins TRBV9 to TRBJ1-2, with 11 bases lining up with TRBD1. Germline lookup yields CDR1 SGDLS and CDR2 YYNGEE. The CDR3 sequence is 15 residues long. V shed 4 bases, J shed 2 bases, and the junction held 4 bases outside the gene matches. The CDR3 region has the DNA TGTGCCAGCAGCCCTCGGGACAGGGGGAACTATGGCTACACCTTC. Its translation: CASSPRDRGNYGYTF. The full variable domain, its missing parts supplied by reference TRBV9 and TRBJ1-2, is DSGVTQTPKHLITATGQRVTLRCSPRSGDLSVYWYQQSLDQGLQFLIQYYNGEERAKGNILERFSAQQFPDLHSELNLSSLELGDSALYFCASSPRDRGNYGYTFGSGTRLTVV.

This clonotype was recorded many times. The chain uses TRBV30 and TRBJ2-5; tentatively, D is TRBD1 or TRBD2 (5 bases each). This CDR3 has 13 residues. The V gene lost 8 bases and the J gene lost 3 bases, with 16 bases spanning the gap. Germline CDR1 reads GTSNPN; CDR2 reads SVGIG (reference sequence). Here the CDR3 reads CAGYRDAEETQYF. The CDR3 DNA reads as TGTGCCGGCTACCGGGACGCCGAAGAGACCCAGTACTTC.

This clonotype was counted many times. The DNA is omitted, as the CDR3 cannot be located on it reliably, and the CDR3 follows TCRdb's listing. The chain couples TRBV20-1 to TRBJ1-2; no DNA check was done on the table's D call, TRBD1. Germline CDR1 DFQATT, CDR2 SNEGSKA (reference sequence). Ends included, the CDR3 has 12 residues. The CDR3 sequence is CSARGGVGLGTF.

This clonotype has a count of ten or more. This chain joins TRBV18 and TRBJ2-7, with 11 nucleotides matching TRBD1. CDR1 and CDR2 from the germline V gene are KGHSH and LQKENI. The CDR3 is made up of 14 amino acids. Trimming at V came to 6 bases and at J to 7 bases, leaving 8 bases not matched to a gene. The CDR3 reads CASSPGQGEREQYF. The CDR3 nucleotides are TGTGCCAGCTCCCCGGGACAGGGGGAGAGGGAGCAGTACTTC.

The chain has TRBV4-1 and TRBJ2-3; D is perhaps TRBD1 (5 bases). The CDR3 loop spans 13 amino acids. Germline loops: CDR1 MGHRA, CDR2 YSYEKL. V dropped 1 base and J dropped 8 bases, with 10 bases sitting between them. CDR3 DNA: TGCGCCAGCAGCCAAGGGGGCCACCTTACGCAGTATTTT. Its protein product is CASSQGGHLTQYF.

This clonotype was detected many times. CDR3 sequence: CASSSQTGGNEKLFF. The CDR3 DNA is TGCGCCAGCAGCTCCCAGACAGGGGGTAATGAAAAACTGTTTTTT. The rearrangement links TRBV5-1 to TRBJ1-4; 9 nucleotides match TRBD1. Germline values: CDR1 SGHRS, CDR2 YFSETQ. The CDR3 runs to 15 residues. J was trimmed by 4 bases and V by 3 bases; bases with no gene match: 4.

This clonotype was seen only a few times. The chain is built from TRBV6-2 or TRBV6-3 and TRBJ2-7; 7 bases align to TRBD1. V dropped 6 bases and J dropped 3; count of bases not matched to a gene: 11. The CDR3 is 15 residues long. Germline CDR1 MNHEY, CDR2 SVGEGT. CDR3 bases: TGTGCCAGCAGCCACCAGACAGGGCAGTTCTACGAGCAGTACTTC. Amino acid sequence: CASSHQTGQFYEQYF.

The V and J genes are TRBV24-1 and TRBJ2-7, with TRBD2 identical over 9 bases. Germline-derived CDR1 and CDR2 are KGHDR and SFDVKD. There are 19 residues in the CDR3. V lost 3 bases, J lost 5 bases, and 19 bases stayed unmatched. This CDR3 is CATSDPRGGAEGGPHEQYF. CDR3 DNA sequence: TGTGCCACCAGTGATCCGCGCGGGGGGGCAGAGGGAGGACCACACGAGCAGTACTTC.

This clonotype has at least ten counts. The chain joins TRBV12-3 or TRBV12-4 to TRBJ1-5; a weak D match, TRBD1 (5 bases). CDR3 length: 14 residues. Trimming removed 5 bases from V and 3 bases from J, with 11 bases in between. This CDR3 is CASSHRQLNQPQHF. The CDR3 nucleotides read TGTGCCAGCAGTCATAGACAGCTCAATCAGCCCCAGCATTTT.

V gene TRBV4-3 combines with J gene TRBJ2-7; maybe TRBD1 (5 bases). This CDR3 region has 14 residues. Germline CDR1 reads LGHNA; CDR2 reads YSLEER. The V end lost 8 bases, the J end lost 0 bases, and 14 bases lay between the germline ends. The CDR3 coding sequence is TGCGCCAGCCAGCTTGCGGACACCTCCTACGAGCAGTACTTC. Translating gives CASQLADTSYEQYF.

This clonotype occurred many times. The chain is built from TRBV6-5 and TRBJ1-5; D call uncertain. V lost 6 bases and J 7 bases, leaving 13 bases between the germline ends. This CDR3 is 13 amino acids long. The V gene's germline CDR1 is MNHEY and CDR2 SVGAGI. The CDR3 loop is CASRPTAGQPQHF. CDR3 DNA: TGTGCCAGCAGACCCACTGCCGGGCAGCCCCAGCATTTT.

The CDR3 spells CASSQELANTGELFF. Written as DNA, the CDR3 is TGTGCCAGCAGCCAAGAACTCGCGAACACCGGGGAGCTGTTTTTT. This sequence joins TRBV3-1 and TRBJ2-2; D gene uncertain. The germline V gene encodes CDR1 LGHDT and CDR2 YNNKEL (reference sequence). V gave up 0 bases and J gave up 0 bases, with 5 bases separating them. The CDR3 is 15 residues long.

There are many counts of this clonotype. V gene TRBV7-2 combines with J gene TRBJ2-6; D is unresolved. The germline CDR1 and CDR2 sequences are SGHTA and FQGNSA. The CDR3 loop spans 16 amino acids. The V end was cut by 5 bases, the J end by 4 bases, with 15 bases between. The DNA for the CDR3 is TGTGCCAGCAGCGCTGCCCAGCAATCGGGGGCCAACGTCCTGACTTTC. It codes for CASSAAQQSGANVLTF.

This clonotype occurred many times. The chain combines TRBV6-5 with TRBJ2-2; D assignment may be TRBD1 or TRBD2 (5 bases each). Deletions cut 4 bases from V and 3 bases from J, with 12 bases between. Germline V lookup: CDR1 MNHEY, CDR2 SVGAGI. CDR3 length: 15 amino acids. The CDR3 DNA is TGTGCCAGCAGTTGGACAAGCGGCGACACCGGGGAGCTGTTTTTT. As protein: CASSWTSGDTGELFF.

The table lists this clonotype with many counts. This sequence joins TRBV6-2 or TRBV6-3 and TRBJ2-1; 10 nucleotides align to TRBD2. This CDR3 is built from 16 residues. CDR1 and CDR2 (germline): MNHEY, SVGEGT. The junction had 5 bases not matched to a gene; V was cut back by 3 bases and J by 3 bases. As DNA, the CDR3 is TGTGCCAGCAGTTATAGGGGACTAGCGTACTACAATGAGCAGTTCTTC. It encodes CASSYRGLAYYNEQFF.